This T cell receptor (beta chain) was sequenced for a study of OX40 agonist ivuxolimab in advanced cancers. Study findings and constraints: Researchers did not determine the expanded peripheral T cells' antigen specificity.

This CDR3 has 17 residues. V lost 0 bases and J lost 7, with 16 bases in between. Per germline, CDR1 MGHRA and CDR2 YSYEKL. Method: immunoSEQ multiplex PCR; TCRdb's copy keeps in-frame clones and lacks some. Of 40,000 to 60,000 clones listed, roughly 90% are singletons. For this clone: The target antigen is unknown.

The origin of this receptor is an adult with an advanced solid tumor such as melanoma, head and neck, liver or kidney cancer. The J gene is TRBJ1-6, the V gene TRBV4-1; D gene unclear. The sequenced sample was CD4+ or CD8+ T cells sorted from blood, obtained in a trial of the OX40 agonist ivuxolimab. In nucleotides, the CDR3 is TGCGCCAGCAGCCAAGAGGCCCGGGTTGTTGGAAATTCACCCCTCCACTTT. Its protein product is CASSQEARVVGNSPLHF.